This T cell receptor beta chain was identified during a study of OX40 agonist ivuxolimab in advanced cancers. Study information: An agonistic human IgG2 monoclonal antibody against OX40 (CD134) was given. Dose-escalation patients' cancers were hepatocellular carcinoma, melanoma, renal cell or head and neck cancer. The study, taken as a whole, reports: Normalized expansion of T-cell clones was also low for some nonresponders.

Details on this clone: Its antigen is unknown.

The CDR3 length is 16 residues. J lost 4 bases, V lost 3 bases, and 9 bases had no gene match. Germline V gene sequence: CDR1 MGHDK, CDR2 SYGVNS. Assay used: immunoSEQ multiplex PCR; TCRdb lists only in-frame clones, some missing. The repertoire holds 45,000 to 65,000 clones, with more than 75% as singletons. The sequence derives from an adult with an advanced solid tumor such as melanoma, head and neck, liver or kidney cancer. The chain recombines TRBV25-1 with TRBJ2-7; 10 bases match TRBD2. This material consisted of CD4+ or CD8+ T cells sorted from blood, taken in a trial of the OX40 agonist ivuxolimab. The CDR3, as DNA: TGTGCCAGCAGTGATAGTCTAGCGGGAGCAGGATACGAGCAGTACTTC. It codes for CASSDSLAGAGYEQYF.